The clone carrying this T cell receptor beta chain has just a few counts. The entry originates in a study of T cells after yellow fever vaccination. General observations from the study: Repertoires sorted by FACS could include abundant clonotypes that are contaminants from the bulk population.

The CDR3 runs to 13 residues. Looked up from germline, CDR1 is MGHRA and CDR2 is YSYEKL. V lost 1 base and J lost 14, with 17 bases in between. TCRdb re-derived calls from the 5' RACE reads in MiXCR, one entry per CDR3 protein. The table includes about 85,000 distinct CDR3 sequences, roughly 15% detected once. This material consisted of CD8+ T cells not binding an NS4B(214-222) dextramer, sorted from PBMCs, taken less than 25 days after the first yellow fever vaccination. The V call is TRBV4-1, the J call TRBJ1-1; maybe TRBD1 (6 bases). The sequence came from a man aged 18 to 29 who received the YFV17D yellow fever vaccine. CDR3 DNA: TGCGCCAGCAGCCAAGGCGGTGGGGGCCACCTCTTCTTT. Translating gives CASSQGGGGHLFF.